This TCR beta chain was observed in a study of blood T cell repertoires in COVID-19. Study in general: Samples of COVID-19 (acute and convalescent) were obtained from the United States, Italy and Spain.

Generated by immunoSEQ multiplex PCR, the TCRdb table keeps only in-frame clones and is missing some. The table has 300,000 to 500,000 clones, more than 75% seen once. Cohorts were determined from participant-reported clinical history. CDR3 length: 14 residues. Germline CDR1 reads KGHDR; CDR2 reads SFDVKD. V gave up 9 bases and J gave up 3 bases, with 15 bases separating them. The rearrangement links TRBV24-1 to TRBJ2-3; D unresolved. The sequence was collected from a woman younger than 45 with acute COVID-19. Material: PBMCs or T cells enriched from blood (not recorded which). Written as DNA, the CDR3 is TGTGCCACCGAGAGTGAGGCAGCGACAGATACGCAGTATTTT. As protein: CATESEAATDTQYF.